This TCR beta chain appears in the sequencing data of a study of cytomegalovirus exposure and HLA in healthy donors. Findings of the study overall: Later on, an analysis showed TCR association rates differing by HLA locus, with DRB1 the most and HLA-C the fewest. Sequencing depth across donors, presence/absence analyses assumed, was roughly uniform. Analyzed later, most CMV-associated TCR beta chains appeared HLA-restricted.

Trimming cost V 0 bases and J 8 bases, with 15 bases left between them. Germline CDR1 reads SGDLS; CDR2 reads YYNGEE. CDR3 length: 15 amino acids. In the PCR, 60 Vbeta and 13 Jbeta primers were used. Sequenced by immunoSEQ multiplex PCR; TCRdb stores in-frame clones only, minus some. The top ten hold 4% to 5.5% of the sample, which has some 170,000 clones, over 70% seen once. This clone came up once. What it recognizes is unknown. The receptor comes from a man under 40 in good health and CMV-seronegative. Sequencing was carried out using PBMCs. The J gene is TRBJ2-1, the V gene TRBV9; tentatively, D is TRBD2 (6 bases). Written as DNA, the CDR3 is TGTGCCAGCAGCGTAGCTGGGCGGGGTCCCGATGAGCAGTTCTTC. Residues: CASSVAGRGPDEQFF.